This T cell receptor (beta chain) was observed in a study of blood T cell repertoires in COVID-19. Whole-study context: Donors in the United States, Italy and Spain gave samples during acute or convalescent COVID-19. PBMCs, B-cell-depleted T cells, or T cells provided the cDNA or gDNA that made up the material.

Per the original data handling: It was from reference gene primer amplification that nucleated cell counts were estimated. Clones were read by immunoSEQ multiplex PCR, and TCRdb kept only the in-frame ones, dropping some. V and J calls and clone size are as listed in that table; D and trimming were resolved from the DNA. The sample consists of fewer than 250,000 clones, around 80% of them appearing once. The sequencing sample was made of peripheral blood. This clonotype was sampled from a human donor in a cohort sampled during active COVID-19.

The CDR3 loop is CASSIGEDSPLHF. CDR3 nucleotide sequence: TGTGCCAGTAGTATAGGAGAGGATTCACCCCTCCACTTT. This rearrangement joins TRBV19 to TRBJ1-6, with D uncertain. Germline CDR1 and CDR2: LNHDA and SQIVND (reference sequence). V lost 1 base and J 8 bases, leaving 6 bases between the germline ends. The CDR3 covers 13 residues.